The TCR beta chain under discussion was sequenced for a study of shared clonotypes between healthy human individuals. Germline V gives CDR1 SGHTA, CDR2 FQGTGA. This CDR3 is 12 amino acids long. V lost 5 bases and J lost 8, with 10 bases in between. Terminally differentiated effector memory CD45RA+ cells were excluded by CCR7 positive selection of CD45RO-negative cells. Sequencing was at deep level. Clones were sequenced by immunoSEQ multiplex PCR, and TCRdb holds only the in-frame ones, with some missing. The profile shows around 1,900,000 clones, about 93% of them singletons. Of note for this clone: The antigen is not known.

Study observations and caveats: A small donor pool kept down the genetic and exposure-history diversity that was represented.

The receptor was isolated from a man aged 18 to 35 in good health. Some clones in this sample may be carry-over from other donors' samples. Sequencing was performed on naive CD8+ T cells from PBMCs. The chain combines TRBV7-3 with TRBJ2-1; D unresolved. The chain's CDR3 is CASSLKFDEQFF. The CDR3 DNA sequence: TGTGCCAGCAGCCTAAAGTTCGATGAGCAGTTCTTC.